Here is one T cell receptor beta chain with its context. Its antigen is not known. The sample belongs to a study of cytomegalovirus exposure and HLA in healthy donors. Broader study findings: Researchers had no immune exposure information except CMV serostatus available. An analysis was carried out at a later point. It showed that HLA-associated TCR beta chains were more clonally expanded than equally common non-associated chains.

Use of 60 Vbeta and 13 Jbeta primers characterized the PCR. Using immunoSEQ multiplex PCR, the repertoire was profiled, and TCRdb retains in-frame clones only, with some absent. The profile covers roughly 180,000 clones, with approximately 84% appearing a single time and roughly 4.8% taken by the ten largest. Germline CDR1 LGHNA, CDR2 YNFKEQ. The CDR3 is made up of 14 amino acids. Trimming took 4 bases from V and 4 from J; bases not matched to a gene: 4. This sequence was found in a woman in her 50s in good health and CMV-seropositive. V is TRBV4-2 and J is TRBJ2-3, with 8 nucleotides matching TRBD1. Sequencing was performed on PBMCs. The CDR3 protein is CASSLGQGADTQYF. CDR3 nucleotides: TGTGCCAGCAGCCTCGGACAGGGCGCAGATACGCAGTATTTT.